A selection of T cell receptor beta chains follows, all from one sample in a study of T cells after yellow fever vaccination. MiXCR, run by TCRdb on the 5' RACE reads, gives a single entry per CDR3 protein. The data show about 630,000 distinct CDR3 sequences, about 12% seen once. The sequenced sample was PBMCs, obtained on the day of the yellow fever booster vaccination. The source is a young man who received the YFV17D yellow fever vaccine. Both conserved end residues are part of each CDR3. The D gene is left open where the match is weak. Clone size appears in some rows only: once, few, many, or a class for an expanded clone.

>TRBV11-2|TRBJ2-3|-|TRBD2
TGTGCCAGCAGAATAGCGGGAAGCACAGATTCGCAGTATTTT
CASRIAGSTDSQYF
>TRBV4-3|TRBJ2-1|-|-
TGCGCCAGCAGCCAAGATTCAACCGCCTACAATGAGCAGTTCTTC
CASSQDSTAYNEQFF
>TRBV7-2|TRBJ2-1|few|-
TGTGCCAGCAGCCCGGCCCTGACACAGTACAATGAGCAGTTCTTC
CASSPALTQYNEQFF
>TRBV4-3|TRBJ2-1|few|TRBD2
TGCGCCAGCAGCCGGGGGAGCGGGAGAAGCTATGAGCAGTTCTTC
CASSRGSGRSYEQFF
>TRBV20-1|TRBJ2-7|-|-
TGCAGTGCTAGTCCCGGGACACACTACGAGCAGTACTTC
CSASPGTHYEQYF
>TRBV7-2|TRBJ2-3|-|-
TGTGCCAGCAGCTTAAATTTAGGGGGAGGCCAGCGAGATACGCAGTATTTT
CASSLNLGGGQRDTQYF
>TRBV7-8|TRBJ2-3|few|-
TGTGCCAGCTGTAGAAAACCCCGGTCGCGCACAGATACGCAGTATTTT
CASCRKPRSRTDTQYF
>TRBV5-4|TRBJ2-1|-|TRBD2
TGTGCCAGCAGCTTGGTGGGGGCGGGGGGTAATGAGCAGTTCTTC
CASSLVGAGGNEQFF
>TRBV12-3/TRBV12-4|TRBJ2-1|few|-
TGTGCCAGCAGTTTCCCGGCTCAAGGCAATGAGCAGTTCTTC
CASSFPAQGNEQFF
>TRBV19|TRBJ1-2|many|TRBD1
TGTGCCAGCAGGAGGGACAGCTTCTATGGCTACACCTTC
CASRRDSFYGYTF
>TRBV20-1|TRBJ2-3|-|-
TGCAGTGCTAGCCCTCTCCAGGGGCTACCCTCATACGATACGCAGTATTTT
CSASPLQGLPSYDTQYF
>TRBV9|TRBJ2-2|few|-
TGTGCCAGCAGCGTAGGTCCGGGCGGGGAGCTGTTTTTT
CASSVGPGGELFF
>TRBV7-8|TRBJ2-1|-|-
TGTGCCAGCAGCTTAAAAGGGGGTTCGTCCTACAATGAGCAGTTCTTC
CASSLKGGSSYNEQFF
>TRBV5-5|TRBJ1-6|-|-
TGTGCCAGCAGTACGGCCCGGCGGGACTCACCCCTCCACTTT
CASSTARRDSPLHF
>TRBV15|TRBJ1-2|-|TRBD1
TGTGCCACCAGCAGAGTATCCACAGGGGCCTATGGCTACACCTTC
CATSRVSTGAYGYTF
>TRBV20-1|TRBJ2-1|few|-
TGCAGTGCCTCCGGGACCGACCGACGGCAGTTCTTC
CSASGTDRRQFF
>TRBV7-2|TRBJ2-3|many|-
TGTGCCAGCAGCTCCCCGTTATTAGATACGCAGTATTTT
CASSSPLLDTQYF
>TRBV7-2|TRBJ2-7|many|TRBD2
TGTGCCACGACGAAGACTAGCGGAAACTACGAGCAGTACTTC
CATTKTSGNYEQYF
>TRBV6-1|TRBJ2-7|few|TRBD2
TGTGCCAGCAGTGAAGGGGGGGGGAACTCCTACGAGCAGTACTTC
CASSEGGGNSYEQYF
>TRBV24-1|TRBJ2-1|few|-
TGTGCCACCAGTGACGATACAGGGAGGTCCTACAATGAGCAGTTCTTC
CATSDDTGRSYNEQFF
>TRBV5-4|TRBJ2-1|few|-
TGTGCCAGCAGCTCGGGCGTCGGGAGTGGGGGTAAGGGCAATGAGCAGTTCTTC
CASSSGVGSGGKGNEQFF
>TRBV18|TRBJ1-3|-|-
TGTGCCAGCCACCTTCTTTCTGGAAACACCATATATTTT
CASHLLSGNTIYF
>TRBV4-3|TRBJ1-6|-|TRBD1
TGCGCCAGCAGCCAAGCGGGACAGGGGAGTTCACCCCTCCACTTT
CASSQAGQGSSPLHF
>TRBV12-3/TRBV12-4|TRBJ2-7|many|-
TGTGCCAGCAGTCCCCCCCCGGGGGCGGGCGTGAGTCGATCCTACGAGCAGTACTTC
CASSPPPGAGVSRSYEQYF
>TRBV28|TRBJ2-3|-|TRBD2
TGTGCCAGCAGTTTGCTCGGACTAGCGGGAGTAACAGATACGCAGTATTTT
CASSLLGLAGVTDTQYF
>TRBV2|TRBJ1-5|many|TRBD1
TGTGCCAGCAGTGGGACAGGGTCGGTGAATCAGCCCCAGCATTTT
CASSGTGSVNQPQHF
>TRBV6-1|TRBJ2-3|-|TRBD2
TGTGCCAGCAGGGCGACTAGCGGGGACACAGATACGCAGTATTTT
CASRATSGDTDTQYF
>TRBV28|TRBJ2-7|few|-
TGTGCCAGCAGTTCCGGATACGACGAGCAGTACTTC
CASSSGYDEQYF
>TRBV2|TRBJ1-5|few|TRBD1
TGTGCCAGCAGTGAAGGACAGGGCTCATACAATCAGCCCCAGCATTTT
CASSEGQGSYNQPQHF
>TRBV25-1|TRBJ1-1|few|-
TGTGCCAGCAGTTCGCCGGGGTCTCGGGTTGAAGCTTTCTTT
CASSSPGSRVEAFF
>TRBV20-1|TRBJ2-1|-|TRBD2
TGCAGTGCTAGAAGGACTAGCGGGAGACATGAGCAGTTCTTC
CSARRTSGRHEQFF
>TRBV5-8|TRBJ1-1|-|-
TGTGCCAGCAGCTTTGCAGGGGACCTAATGAACACTGAAGCTTTCTTT
CASSFAGDLMNTEAFF
>TRBV4-1|TRBJ2-7|few|-
TGCGCCAGCAGCCAAGGTCCTAGCGTCTCCTACGAGCAGTACTTC
CASSQGPSVSYEQYF
>TRBV27|TRBJ2-4|-|TRBD2
TGTGCCAGCAGTTCCATGGCCCGCGGGGGAGCCATTCAGTACTTC
CASSSMARGGAIQYF
>TRBV5-1|TRBJ2-1|few|TRBD2
TGCGCCAGCAGTCGGTACGGGACTAGCGGGAACAATGAGCAGTTCTTC
CASSRYGTSGNNEQFF
>TRBV5-1|TRBJ1-2|few|-
TGCGCCAGCAGCTGGGGCACCTGGGTCGCCTCGATCGATGGCTACACCTTC
CASSWGTWVASIDGYTF
>TRBV3-1|TRBJ1-5|few|-
TGTGCCAGCAGCCGCCCGGGACGAAATCAGCCCCAGCATTTT
CASSRPGRNQPQHF
>TRBV3-1|TRBJ2-3|few|TRBD2
TGTGCCAGCAGCCAAGATATTGCGACTAGCGGGTTTGCAGATACGCAGTATTTT
CASSQDIATSGFADTQYF
>TRBV18|TRBJ1-4|few|-
TGTGCCAGCTCAAGAACAGCTGCCGCCCATGAAAAACTGTTTTTT
CASSRTAAAHEKLFF
>TRBV18|TRBJ2-5|few|-
TGTGCCAGCTCACATGAGGGAGAGACCCAGTACTTC
CASSHEGETQYF
>TRBV4-3|TRBJ2-7|few|-
TGCGCCAGCAGCCAAGATCCGGTGTCTGAGTACTTC
CASSQDPVSEYF
>TRBV20-1|TRBJ1-3|-|-
TGCAGTGCTAGAGATCTGTCGGGCGACACCATATATTTT
CSARDLSGDTIYF
>TRBV20-1|TRBJ2-5|few|TRBD2
TGCAGTGCTAGAATAGGGGTAGCGGGAGGCCAAGAGACCCAGTACTTC
CSARIGVAGGQETQYF
>TRBV3-1|TRBJ2-7|-|-
TGTGCCAGCAGCCAAGTAGACGAGCAGTACTTC
CASSQVDEQYF
>TRBV11-3|TRBJ2-3|-|TRBD1
TGTGCCAGCAGCTTAACAGGGGGCGCATCAGATACGCAGTATTTT
CASSLTGGASDTQYF
>TRBV7-9|TRBJ1-5|many|-
TGTGCCAGCAGCTTAGTCGGGTCTGGACAGCCCCAGCATTTT
CASSLVGSGQPQHF
>TRBV6-5|TRBJ2-7|-|TRBD2
TGTGCCAGCAGTTACTCGTCGGGACTAGACTACGAGCAGTACTTC
CASSYSSGLDYEQYF
>TRBV3-1|TRBJ2-2|few|-
TGTGCCAGCAGCCCGCGGAGCGGCCAAGGGACCGGGGAGCTGTTTTTT
CASSPRSGQGTGELFF